This TCR beta chain was identified during a study of shared clonotypes between healthy human individuals. The study, taken as a whole, reports: About 5% of naive CD4 clonotypes were shared across a few donors.

Comments on this clone: The target antigen is unknown.

Germline loops: CDR1 LGHNA, CDR2 YNFKEQ. V lost 0 bases, J lost 1 base, and 12 bases lay in between. This CDR3 has 16 residues. For each subset, genomic DNA was distributed in equal portions over several immunoSEQ plates. Clones were sequenced by immunoSEQ multiplex PCR, and TCRdb holds only the in-frame ones, with some missing. Here the sample spans approximately 2.1 million clones, roughly 93% being singletons. The TCR was taken from a man between 18 and 29 years old in good health. Some clones in this sample may be carry-over from other donors' samples. The specimen was naive CD4+ T cells from PBMCs. Subset defined: CD45RA+ positively selected. The rearrangement links TRBV4-2 to TRBJ1-1; tentatively, D is TRBD1 (6 bases). The CDR3 here is CASSQDRAGANTEAFF. CDR3 sequence (DNA): TGTGCCAGCAGCCAAGATAGGGCAGGGGCGAACACTGAAGCTTTCTTT.